The clone carrying this T cell receptor beta chain was counted a single time. The sample has other DNA sequences that encode this CDR3 too. Repertoires were generated with immunoSEQ multiplex PCR, while TCRdb's copy carries only in-frame clones and drops some. The sample contains some 2.3 million clones, approximately 93% of which appear only once. This sample was taken from a study of shared clonotypes between healthy human individuals. The CDR3 is 14 residues long. The ends were cut back, 0 bases at V and 6 bases at J, with 11 bases in the middle. From germline, CDR1 is SGDLS and CDR2 YYNGEE. V is TRBV9 and J is TRBJ2-3; no firm D call. This clonotype was obtained from a man younger than 35 in good health. Some clones in this sample may be carry-over from other donors' samples. Sequencing was done on a sample of naive CD4+ T cells from PBMCs. The subset denotes: CD45RA+ positively selected. CDR3 protein: CASSVAAGADTQYF. The DNA of the CDR3 is TGTGCCAGCAGCGTAGCGGCAGGCGCGGATACGCAGTATTTT.